The clone carrying this TCR beta chain was detected many times. Its antigen is unidentified. The CDR3 is 15 amino acids. Trimming stripped 7 bases from V and 1 base from J, with 16 bases between. Germline loops: CDR1 ENHRY, CDR2 SYGVKD. These data originate in a study of Graves' ophthalmopathy and Graves' hyperthyroidism. CDR3 regions of TCR beta were amplified from RNA transcripts. The first-round RT-PCR employed HTBI primers together with the Qiagen OneStep RT-PCR kit. A multiplex PCR was then performed as the second round. TCRdb fed the multiplex PCR reads into MiXCR, producing one record per CDR3 protein. The repertoire holds about 620,000 distinct CDR3 sequences, roughly 20% seen once, with around 6.9% in the top ten. The study's findings and limits: Separation of ophthalmopathy from stable hyperthyroidism was achieved by a 13-signature model, at approximately 90% sensitivity and around 81% specificity.

Input material: peripheral blood. The clonotype comes from a woman younger than 30 with stable Graves' hyperthyroidism. Some clones in this sample may be carry-over from other donors' samples. The chain is built from TRBV10-3 and TRBJ2-5; a possible D gene is TRBD1 (6 bases). The CDR3 sequence: CAIKWIGQSQETQYF. The CDR3 DNA reads TGTGCCATCAAGTGGATTGGACAGTCCCAAGAGACCCAGTACTTC.